This section outlines one T cell receptor (beta chain) sequence together with its context. This clonotype was seen repeatedly, ten times or more. The clone's antigen remains unknown. It has no much larger one-base neighbor in the sample; base qualities were not kept. Reading the germline V gene gives CDR1 SNHLY and CDR2 FYNNEI. The cysteine opens and the phenylalanine closes a CDR3 of 21 amino acids. Only the CDR3 part of the read is kept: 63 bases, read in frame from the first base. The germline V end is reduced by 5 bases and the J end by 4 bases; junction bases left unmatched: 19. The sample belongs to a study of T cells in Graves' hyperthyroidism and ophthalmopathy (dated 2019 in TCRdb). Regarding the research as a whole: Peripheral blood samples were taken at initial diagnosis, before any treatment was given. To identify distinguishing TCR V-J signatures, a discovery cohort of about 100 patients was used, comprising under 45 with Graves' ophthalmopathy and around 57 with stable Graves' hyperthyroidism. Prospective prediction of ophthalmopathy was tested in an independent validation cohort consisting of some 19 hyperthyroidism patients and approximately 16 patients who later progressed to ophthalmopathy. For training and testing, the 80 to 100 patients in the discovery cohort were randomly divided in a 7:3 ratio. In roughly six Graves' hyperthyroidism patients, the study also compared T-cell repertoires from thyroid tissue with T-cell repertoires from blood. After blood sampling, hyperthyroidism patients were treated with methimazole at a starting dose of 30 mg daily, and ophthalmopathy patients were treated with high-dose intravenous methylprednisolone. TCR Vbeta CDR3 sequencing of 120 to 150 peripheral blood samples (fewer than 45 ophthalmopathy, 70 to 85 hyperthyroidism and about 17 progressor patients) is reported in the paper. Broader findings and caveats from the paper: In validation, the model predicted progression to ophthalmopathy with over 65% sensitivity and around 72% specificity, a median of about 6.7 months before onset. In cross-validation, a model built on a 13 V-J signature told ophthalmopathy apart from stable hyperthyroidism with 87.88% sensitivity and roughly 82% specificity, and in testing the same model reached 80%/75%. Most expanded thyroid clonotypes (frequency above 0.001) were also detected in blood, suggesting blood repertoires may reflect thyroid immune responses. Sample size was not statistically predetermined, and blinding of investigators to group allocation was not performed.

In the ophthalmopathy patients, disease was moderately to severely active, with a Clinical Activity Score of 3 or more, a NOSPECS grade of 4 or more, and a duration of less than 3 months. Any patient with an uncontrolled infection, another autoimmune disease, pregnancy or lactation was excluded. Diagnoses relied on clinical symptoms, serum thyroxine and TRAb, thyroid ultrasound and orbital computed tomography. PBMCs were isolated from 7.5 to 10 ml of fresh peripheral blood by Ficoll-Paque density gradient centrifugation. Trizol reagent was used to extract total RNA, and RNA quality was then checked on an Agilent 2100 Bioanalyzer. Amplification of TCR beta CDR3 regions was carried out from RNA transcripts. For the first round of RT-PCR on the TCR CDR3, the HTBI primer set was used together with the Qiagen OneStep RT-PCR kit. Libraries were constructed in a second round of multiplex PCR, after which size selection and purification were performed. Libraries were sequenced paired-end with 100 bp reads on an Illumina HiSeq2000. On the authors' methods: Raw data were processed with SOAPnuke, discarding reads with adapters, uncalled bases, mean Phred below 15, or no exact constant-primer or identifier match. High-quality paired reads were merged with COPE v1.2.5, and unique nucleotide sequences were defined as clonotypes. MiTCR v1.1 was used to align the clonotypes against IMGT TRBV, TRBD and TRBJ reference segments. Analysis was restricted to V-J combinations with a frequency above 0.0001, which covered roughly 99% of repertoires. The TCS score was defined as the ratio of F50 (clonal expansion) to E x V (chaos), calculated using BLOSUM62-based TCRdist between CDR3 peptides within each V-J. Welch's t-statistics and random forest reduced around 510 V-J features to 13, which were used in a naive Bayes classifier (R e1071). TCRdb ran its own pipeline on the public reads, namely fastp trimming at Q25 and MiXCR clone calling, and kept in-frame beta chains. Rows with one shared CDR3 protein collapse into an entry with the most common genes and DNA. TCRdb, not the original authors, processed these V and J calls. This sample holds nearly 600,000 distinct CDR3 sequences; 14% were observed only once. 6.5% to 9% of the sample comes from the top ten.

The chain is made from TRBV2 and TRBJ2-1; 14 bases in the middle match TRBD2. Sample: blood. This sequence was found in a woman aged 18-29 years with Graves' ophthalmopathy. The nucleotides read TGTGCCAGCAGTCCCCGAAGGTGGGGGACTAGCGGGAGCAAGGGTTACAATGAGCAGTTCTTC. It translates as CASSPRRWGTSGSKGYNEQFF.